These 26 T cell receptor beta chains came from one sample sequenced in a study of blood T cell repertoires in COVID-19. Produced via immunoSEQ multiplex PCR; TCRdb's table is partial and in-frame only. The data contain approximately 160,000 clones, around 80% of them seen just once; the ten biggest clones take up roughly 8%. The sequencing input was PBMCs or T cells enriched from blood (not recorded which). These receptors all come from a woman between 50 and 59 years old who had recovered from COVID-19.

The genes are TRBV13 and TRBJ2-7; TRBD1 matches 7 bases. Trimming at V came to 0 bases and at J to 3 bases, leaving 5 bases not matched to a gene. This CDR3 region has 15 residues. Germline CDR1 reads PRHDT; CDR2 reads FYEKMQ (reference sequence). As DNA, the CDR3 is TGTGCCAGCAGCTTAGGGGGCAGGGGGAGCTACGAGCAGTACTTC. Amino acids: CASSLGGRGSYEQYF.

The chain uses TRBV4-3 and TRBJ1-1; TRBD1 might be the D (6 bases). Per the germline V gene, CDR1 is LGHNA and CDR2 is YSLEER. This CDR3 comprises 14 residues. V was trimmed by 0 bases and J by 2 bases, leaving 7 bases between them. The CDR3 bases are TGCGCCAGCAGCCAAGAGACAGGAAACACTGAAGCTTTCTTT. It encodes CASSQETGNTEAFF.

CDR3 residues: CASSQWAREGLQETQYF. The CDR3 DNA follows: TGTGCCAGCAGCCAATGGGCGCGGGAGGGGTTGCAAGAGACCCAGTACTTC. The rearrangement links TRBV4-2 to TRBJ2-5; TRBD2 agrees at 9 bases. J gave up 2 bases and V 2 bases, and 9 bases lay outside the gene matches. Germline-derived CDR1 and CDR2 are LGHNA and YNFKEQ. The CDR3 is 17 residues long.

The chain recombines TRBV21-1 with TRBJ1-1; TRBD1, the table's D call, was not compared with the DNA. TRBV21-1 is assigned pseudogene status. The CDR3 extends over 16 amino acids. CDR3 coding DNA: TGTGCCAGCAGCAAAGCTGATCAGAACCCCCTTCCTGAAGCTTTCTTT. This translates into CASSKADQNPLPEAFF.

This sequence joins TRBV3-1 (or the pseudogene TRBV3-2) and TRBJ2-7; 7 positions agree with TRBD1. This CDR3 spans 13 amino acids. Germline CDR1 LGHDT, CDR2 YNNKEL (reference sequence). V lost 7 bases to trimming and J lost 2 bases; unmatched junction nucleotides: 5. CDR3 in amino acids: CASTNQGAYEQYF. DNA of the CDR3: TGTGCCAGCACCAATCAGGGGGCCTACGAGCAGTACTTC.

This clone was counted between two and nine times. The genes are TRBV5-8 and TRBJ1-5; 8 positions agree with TRBD1. The CDR3 runs to 16 residues. Germline loops: CDR1 SGHTS, CDR2 YDEGEE. V trimming: 3 bases; J trimming: 0 bases; junction bases outside the gene matches: 5. The CDR3 spells CASSSGQGYSNQPQHF. For the CDR3, the DNA is TGTGCCAGCAGCTCAGGACAGGGCTATAGCAATCAGCCCCAGCATTTT.

The chain employs TRBV2 and TRBJ2-5, with TRBD1 identical over 12 bases. Germline V gives CDR1 SNHLY, CDR2 FYNNEI. This CDR3 comprises 14 residues. J was trimmed by 5 bases and V by 6 bases; bases with no gene match: 4. CDR3 bases: TGTGCCAGCAGCAGGGACAGGGGGCAGGAGACCCAGTACTTC. Translating gives CASSRDRGQETQYF.

The CDR3 reads CASNPGEGAEAFF. CDR3 DNA sequence: TGTGCCAGCAACCCGGGAGAAGGCGCTGAAGCTTTCTTT. The rearrangement links TRBV6-5 to TRBJ1-1; D unresolved. The CDR3 totals 13 residues. Germline assignment: CDR1 MNHEY and CDR2 SVGAGI. V was pared by 7 bases and J by 6 bases, with 15 bases between.

The chain carries TRBV9 and TRBJ2-3, with a tentative D call TRBD2 (5 bases). The CDR3 totals 15 residues. Germline V gene lookup returns CDR1 SGDLS and CDR2 YYNGEE. V dropped 0 bases and J dropped 2 bases, with 10 bases sitting between them. The DNA for the CDR3 is TGTGCCAGCAGCGTAGATCTCGGGGACACAGATACGCAGTATTTT. It translates to CASSVDLGDTDTQYF.

The V and J genes are TRBV29-1 and TRBJ2-7, with a weak D call TRBD1 (5 bases). CDR1 and CDR2 (germline): SQVTM, ANQGSEA. The CDR3 loop spans 13 amino acids. V was clipped by 5 bases and J by 6 bases, with 17 bases between them. CDR3 protein: CSVPALLGVEQYF. The CDR3 nucleotides read TGCAGCGTTCCCGCTTTATTAGGGGTCGAGCAGTACTTC.

This chain links TRBV28 with TRBJ2-4, with 7 bases fitting TRBD2. V gave up 4 bases and J gave up 1 base; unmatched junction bases: 16. The germline V gene encodes CDR1 MDHEN and CDR2 SYDVKM. The CDR3 is 19 residues long. CDR3 bases: TGTGCCAGCAGTTCCGACTCACTAGCGACGTTGAATGCCAAAAACATTCAGTACTTC. This gives the protein CASSSDSLATLNAKNIQYF.

The V call is TRBV3-1 (or the pseudogene TRBV3-2), the J call TRBJ1-1; tentatively, D is TRBD1 (5 bases). The CDR3 is 14 amino acids. V was trimmed by 0 bases and J by 9 bases, leaving 14 bases between them. The germline gives CDR1 LGHDT, CDR2 YNNKEL (reference sequence). CDR3 nucleotides: TGTGCCAGCAGCCAAGATGGGCAGGGTAACCAAGCTTTCTTT. Its protein product is CASSQDGQGNQAFF.

V gene TRBV7-2 combines with J gene TRBJ1-5; 12 nucleotides align to TRBD1. Germline V lookup: CDR1 SGHTA, CDR2 FQGNSA. This CDR3 is built from 16 residues. Losses at the gene ends were 0 bases for V and 7 bases for J; bases not matched to a gene: 4. CDR3 region: CASSLAGQGARQPQHF. CDR3 in DNA: TGTGCCAGCAGCTTAGCGGGACAGGGGGCCCGGCAGCCCCAGCATTTT.

The chain combines TRBV6-6 with TRBJ1-4; TRBD1 matches at 8 bases. The CDR3 has 13 residues. V trimming: 8 bases; J trimming: 1 base; junction bases outside the gene matches: 0. CDR1 MNHNY and CDR2 SVGAGI come from the germline V gene (reference sequence). The CDR3 DNA reads as TGTGCCAGCGACAGGGGAACTAATGAAAAACTGTTTTTT. Translation gives CASDRGTNEKLFF.

The chain uses TRBV2 and TRBJ1-1; D is perhaps TRBD1 (5 bases). CDR1 SNHLY and CDR2 FYNNEI come from the germline V gene. V dropped 7 bases and J dropped 5 bases, with 20 bases sitting between them. The CDR3 consists of 15 residues. The CDR3 loop is CASIKSLGVGTEAFF. CDR3 coding DNA: TGTGCCAGCATTAAGAGTTTAGGGGTTGGAACTGAAGCTTTCTTT.

V gene TRBV10-3 combines with J gene TRBJ2-5; a possible D gene is TRBD1 (6 bases). There are 15 residues in the CDR3. Between the trimmed V and J ends, which lost 0 bases and 1 base, there was a span of 9 bases. Germline V CDR1 and CDR2: ENHRY, SYGVKD. The CDR3 spells CAISESQGTQETQYF. CDR3 bases: TGTGCCATCAGTGAGTCACAGGGTACCCAAGAGACCCAGTACTTC.

This clone is a singleton in its sample. The rearrangement links TRBV7-8 to TRBJ1-1, with unresolved D. Trimming pared 8 bases from V and 5 bases from J, leaving 15 bases between. The CDR3 loop spans 13 amino acids. Germline V gives CDR1 SGHVS, CDR2 FQNEAQ. The CDR3 nucleotides are TGTGCCAGCTTAGTTGCGGGGAGAACTGAAGCTTTCTTT. This gives the protein CASLVAGRTEAFF.

V and J are TRBV28 and TRBJ2-6; D remains ambiguous. Trimming took off 1 base at V and 4 bases at J, with 5 bases between the two ends. This CDR3 region has 14 residues. Germline V gives CDR1 MDHEN, CDR2 SYDVKM. In DNA, the CDR3 is TGTGCCAGCAGTTTATTAGCCGGGGCCAACGTCCTGACTTTC. This gives the protein CASSLLAGANVLTF.

The V call is TRBV6-4, the J call TRBJ2-3; D possibly corresponds to TRBD1 (5 bases). The ends were cut back, 2 bases at V and 4 bases at J, with 10 bases in the middle. The germline V gene encodes CDR1 MRHNA and CDR2 SNTAGT. The length of the CDR3 is 14 residues. Here the CDR3 DNA reads TGTGCCAGCAGTGACAGGTGGGGCGCAGATACGCAGTATTTT. Its translation: CASSDRWGADTQYF.

The chain carries TRBV28 and TRBJ1-4; D not resolved. Germline-derived CDR1 and CDR2 are MDHEN and SYDVKM. This CDR3 is built from 10 residues. V gave up 6 bases and J gave up 8 bases, with 4 bases separating them. As DNA, the CDR3 is TGTGCCAGCAGACAAGAAAAACTGTTTTTT. Residues: CASRQEKLFF.

This clone came up a few times. The chain is built from TRBV13 and TRBJ1-2; 10 nucleotides agree with TRBD1. Germline assignment: CDR1 PRHDT and CDR2 FYEKMQ (reference sequence). The CDR3 is made up of 12 amino acids. The junction had 1 base not matched to a gene; V was cut back by 5 bases and J by 7 bases. The CDR3 here is CASSRQGAGYTF. The CDR3 DNA reads TGTGCCAGCAGCCGACAGGGGGCTGGCTACACCTTC. The whole variable domain, remainder taken from reference TRBV13 and TRBJ1-2, is AAGVIQSPRHLIKEKRETATLKCYPIPRHDTVYWYQQGPGQDPQFLISFYEKMQSDKGSIPDRFSAQQFSDYHSELNMSSLELGDSALYFCASSRQGAGYTFGSGTRLTVV.

The rearrangement links TRBV7-8 to TRBJ1-1, with D maybe TRBD1 (5 bases). CDR1 SGHVS and CDR2 FQNEAQ come from the germline V gene. The CDR3 runs 15 residues. V was cut by 7 bases and J by 6 bases, with 21 bases left in between. The CDR3 is CASTPLGEGRAEAFF. CDR3 bases: TGTGCCAGCACCCCATTAGGGGAGGGACGGGCTGAAGCTTTCTTT.

The chain has TRBV5-4 and TRBJ2-3, with 12 positions matching TRBD2. CDR1 and CDR2 from the germline V gene are SGHNT and YYREEE (reference sequence). Unmatched junction bases numbered 4, after V lost 0 bases and J lost 5 bases. This CDR3 is built from 16 residues. CDR3 protein: CASSLGLAGERDTQYF. The CDR3 region has the DNA TGTGCCAGCAGCTTGGGACTAGCGGGGGAGAGAGATACGCAGTATTTT.

The rearrangement uses TRBV19 and TRBJ1-4; 11 bases agree with TRBD1. The CDR3 has 20 residues. V dropped 7 bases and J dropped 1; count of bases not matched to a gene: 17. Germline loops: CDR1 LNHDA, CDR2 SQIVND (reference sequence). CDR3 DNA sequence: TGTGCCAGTACGCCACAGGGACAGGGGGTGTTCATGGGAACTAATGAAAAACTGTTTTTT. Translating gives CASTPQGQGVFMGTNEKLFF.

CDR3 sequence: CASSQQDRSRTDTQYF. CDR3 coding DNA: TGTGCCAGCAGCCAACAAGACAGGAGCCGCACAGATACGCAGTATTTT. The chain employs TRBV4-2 and TRBJ2-3; TRBD1 is a possible D gene (6 bases). This CDR3 comprises 16 residues. Trimming stripped 2 bases from V and 1 base from J, with 13 bases between. CDR1 LGHNA and CDR2 YNFKEQ come from the germline V gene.

The chain joins TRBV28 to TRBJ2-7; the match to TRBD2 covers 9 bases. This CDR3 is 18 amino acids long. V lost 5 bases, J lost 4 bases, and 18 bases stayed unmatched. Per germline, CDR1 MDHEN and CDR2 SYDVKM. The CDR3 spells CASSGTSLSSFEAYEQYF. CDR3 coding DNA: TGTGCCAGCAGTGGGACTAGCCTTTCATCCTTTGAGGCATACGAGCAGTACTTC. Looking up the rest from reference TRBV28 and TRBJ2-7 gives the full variable domain: DVKVTQSSRYLVKRTGEKVFLECVQDMDHENMFWYRQDPGLGLRLIYFSYDVKMKEKGDIPEGYSVSREKKERFSLILESASTNQTSMYLCASSGTSLSSFEAYEQYFGPGTRLTVT.